Each of the 15 T cell receptor beta chains below was sequenced from the same sample in a study of cytomegalovirus exposure and HLA in healthy donors. In the PCR, 60 Vbeta and 13 Jbeta primers were used. Sequenced by immunoSEQ multiplex PCR; TCRdb stores in-frame clones only, minus some. The sample includes approximately 240,000 clones, 82% seen only once; the top ten take 5.4%. Source material: PBMCs. These receptors were collected from a middle-aged woman in good health and CMV-seropositive.

The V and J genes are TRBV29-1 and TRBJ2-1, with 9 bases aligning to TRBD1. V lost 8 bases to trimming and J lost 9 bases; unmatched junction nucleotides: 11. Germline CDR1 SQVTM, CDR2 ANQGSEA. The CDR3 runs 13 residues. The CDR3 DNA is TGCAGCACCGGACAGGGGATAGGTGCTGAGCAGTTCTTC. Protein sequence: CSTGQGIGAEQFF.

This clone showed up just a few times. The chain has TRBV19 and TRBJ2-5, with 9 bases identical to TRBD2. The J call may be in error: the DNA end matches TRBJ2-7 better. Germline V gene sequence: CDR1 LNHDA, CDR2 SQIVND (reference sequence). CDR3 length: 15 residues. The CDR3 DNA is TGTGCCAGTAATGCCAGCGGGGGGCTTTCCTACGAGCAGTACTTC. It encodes CASNASGGLSYEQYF.

This chain links TRBV5-6 with TRBJ2-7; 7 bases match TRBD1. After removal of 4 bases from V and 7 bases from J, the junction contained 14 bases not matched to a gene. The CDR3 is 15 amino acids. Per germline, CDR1 SGHDT and CDR2 YYEEEE. CDR3 nucleotides: TGTGCCAGCAGCCAGGGACAGCACATTTGGTGGGAGCAGTACTTC. Translating it yields CASSQGQHIWWEQYF.

This chain joins TRBV11-2 and TRBJ1-1, with D unclear. V lost 5 bases, J lost 0 bases, and 7 bases lay in between. This CDR3 is 13 amino acids long. CDR1 is SGHAT, CDR2 FQNNGV, per germline. CDR3 in amino acids: CASSRHLNTEAFF. The CDR3 nucleotides are TGTGCCAGCAGCCGACACCTGAACACTGAAGCTTTCTTT.

This chain uses TRBV5-1 with TRBJ2-6; 8 bases are a match to TRBD1. CDR1 is SGHRS, CDR2 YFSETQ, per germline. CDR3 length equals 15 residues. J gave up 12 bases and V 2 bases, and 10 bases lay outside the gene matches. In DNA, the CDR3 is TGCGCCAGCAGCTTACTAAAGACAGGGGTGGCCGTCCTGACTTTC. As protein: CASSLLKTGVAVLTF.

The chain is built from TRBV19 and TRBJ2-3; 8 bases map to TRBD2. The CDR3 consists of 16 residues. CDR1 and CDR2 (germline): LNHDA, SQIVND (reference sequence). V lost 5 bases and J lost 0; bases outside the gene matches: 7. CDR3 sequence: CASSSLVAGSTDTQYF. CDR3 DNA sequence: TGTGCCAGTAGTTCCCTCGTAGCGGGGAGCACAGATACGCAGTATTTT.

The chain combines TRBV7-9 with TRBJ1-5, with TRBD1 as a possible D gene (5 bases). Trimming pared 3 bases from V and 1 base from J, leaving 7 bases between. The germline V gene encodes CDR1 SEHNR and CDR2 FQNEAQ (reference sequence). This CDR3 is 14 amino acids long. The DNA of the CDR3 is TGTGCCAGCAGCTTTGGGGCGAGCAATCAGCCCCAGCATTTT. Its translation: CASSFGASNQPQHF.

Turning to this clone: The same CDR3 can be traced to other DNA sequences in this sample. V usage is TRBV19 and J usage is TRBJ2-1; 14 nucleotides align to TRBD2. Germline values: CDR1 LNHDA, CDR2 SQIVND (reference sequence). The CDR3 is made up of 14 amino acids. Unmatched junction bases numbered 3, after V lost 9 bases and J lost 5 bases. This CDR3 is CASRTSGRNNEQFF. DNA of the CDR3: TGTGCCAGCAGGACTAGCGGGAGGAACAATGAGCAGTTCTTC. Full variable domain (remainder filled in from reference TRBV19 and TRBJ2-1): DGGITQSPKYLFRKEGQNVTLSCEQNLNHDAMYWYRQDPGQGLRLIYYSQIVNDFQKGDIAEGYSVSREKKESFPLTVTSAQKNPTAFYLCASRTSGRNNEQFFGPGTRLTVL.

This clone was observed once. The rearrangement joins TRBV10-3 to TRBJ1-3; 8 bases are shared with TRBD1. The CDR3 has 13 residues. The ends lost 7 bases at V and 4 bases at J; junction bases unmatched: 3. The germline V gene has CDR1 ENHRY and CDR2 SYGVKD. CDR3 in amino acids: CAITGTGGNTIYF. The CDR3 bases are TGTGCCATCACCGGGACAGGAGGAAACACCATATATTTT.

The genes are TRBV23-1 and TRBJ1-4, with D possibly TRBD1 on 6 matching bases. TRBV23-1 is an ORF for which the function is uncertain. The CDR3 extends over 14 amino acids. V lost 0 bases and J 8 bases, leaving 10 bases between the germline ends. CDR3: CASSQSDSREKLFF. The CDR3, as DNA: TGCGCCAGCAGTCAATCGGACAGTAGAGAAAAACTGTTTTTT.

The chain uses TRBV10-3 and TRBJ1-6, with D perhaps matching TRBD1 (6 bases). CDR1 ENHRY and CDR2 SYGVKD come from the germline V gene. CDR3 size: 15 residues. The germline V and J ends were trimmed by 4 bases and 0 bases, with 7 bases remaining between them. The CDR3 bases are TGTGCCATCAGTGCAGGGGCCTCCTATAATTCACCCCTCCACTTT. Translation: CAISAGASYNSPLHF.

This chain uses TRBV9 with TRBJ2-3, with D perhaps TRBD2 (5 bases). The V gene's germline CDR1 is SGDLS and CDR2 YYNGEE. V was cut by 1 base and J by 2 bases, with 8 bases left in between. The length of the CDR3 is 14 residues. DNA of the CDR3: TGTGCCAGCAGCGTAAGCCGGGACACAGATACGCAGTATTTT. Protein product: CASSVSRDTDTQYF.

The chain uses TRBV6-1 and TRBJ1-1, with TRBD1 as a possible D gene (6 bases). CDR1 is MNHNS and CDR2 is SASEGT in the germline V gene. The CDR3 length is 15 residues. The germline V and J ends were trimmed by 6 bases and 0 bases, with 14 bases remaining between them. CDR3 DNA: TGTGCCAGCAGGACACGGACAGTCATGAACACTGAAGCTTTCTTT. This sequence encodes CASRTRTVMNTEAFF.

The V gene is TRBV4-1, the J gene TRBJ2-7, with 12 bases aligning to TRBD2. Germline loops: CDR1 MGHRA, CDR2 YSYEKL. The V gene end was trimmed by 1 base and the J gene end by 5 bases; junction bases not matched to a gene: 3. The CDR3 sequence is 15 residues long. Written as DNA, the CDR3 is TGCGCCAGCAGCCAAGGACTAGCGGGAGCTAACGAGCAGTACTTC. This gives the protein CASSQGLAGANEQYF.

The gene calls are TRBV6-5 and TRBJ2-2, with a possible D match to TRBD1 (5 bases). Germline-derived CDR1 and CDR2 are MNHEY and SVGAGI. Trimming stripped 8 bases from V and 7 bases from J, with 14 bases between. The CDR3 loop spans 13 amino acids. In nucleotides, the CDR3 is TGTGCCAGCGGTACAGGATGGATCGGGGAGCTGTTTTTT. Translation gives CASGTGWIGELFF.